These T cell receptor beta chains were read from a single sample in a study of blood T cell repertoires in COVID-19. The repertoire was sequenced with immunoSEQ multiplex PCR; TCRdb's copy has only in-frame clones and lacks some. The sample consists of approximately 150,000 clones, around 84% of them appearing once. Material for sequencing was peripheral blood. These receptors originate from a woman older than 75 with acute or convalescent COVID-19. Each CDR3 is given with its conserved first and last residue. Fields, in order: clone size, V gene, D gene, J gene, CDR3 protein, CDR3 DNA. The D gene is left open where the match is weak. Clone sizes are given selectively: once, few, many, or a class where the clone is expanded.

abundance: .
v_gene: TRBV2
d_gene: TRBD1
j_gene: TRBJ2-7
CDR3aa: CASRFRDRGYEQYF
CDR3nt: TGTGCCAGCAGGTTCCGGGACAGGGGATACGAGCAGTACTTC

abundance: .
v_gene: TRBV20-1
d_gene: TRBD1
j_gene: TRBJ2-1
CDR3aa: CSASSLTGTGSNEQFF
CDR3nt: TGCAGTGCTAGTAGTCTCACCGGGACAGGGTCCAATGAGCAGTTCTTC

abundance: .
v_gene: TRBV5-1
d_gene: TRBD2
j_gene: TRBJ2-5
CDR3aa: CASSRTSGGAETQYF
CDR3nt: TGCGCCAGCAGCCGGACTAGCGGGGGGGCGGAGACCCAGTACTTC

abundance: once
v_gene: TRBV9
d_gene: TRBD2
j_gene: TRBJ2-3
CDR3aa: CASSARSGGAGDTQYF
CDR3nt: TGTGCCAGCAGCGCCCGCAGCGGGGGGGCAGGAGATACGCAGTATTTT

abundance: .
v_gene: TRBV30
d_gene: .
j_gene: TRBJ1-5
CDR3aa: CAWSTGGPQHF
CDR3nt: TGTGCCTGGAGTACGGGGGGGCCCCAGCATTTT

abundance: .
v_gene: TRBV24-1
d_gene: TRBD1
j_gene: TRBJ2-2
CDR3aa: CATSDLGGTGGFTGELFF
CDR3nt: TGTGCCACCAGTGATTTGGGTGGGACAGGGGGATTCACCGGGGAGCTGTTTTTT

abundance: .
v_gene: TRBV19
d_gene: TRBD1
j_gene: TRBJ1-1
CDR3aa: CASKDRVWTEAFF
CDR3nt: TGTGCCAGTAAAGACAGGGTTTGGACTGAAGCTTTCTTT

abundance: few
v_gene: TRBV7-2
d_gene: TRBD1
j_gene: TRBJ1-2
CDR3aa: CASSLYYFPTGSNYGYTF
CDR3nt: TGTGCCAGCAGCTTATACTATTTCCCGACAGGGAGTAACTATGGCTACACCTTC

abundance: .
v_gene: TRBV19
d_gene: .
j_gene: TRBJ1-6
CDR3aa: CASRHGAASSYNSPLHF
CDR3nt: TGTGCCAGTAGACATGGGGCAGCGAGCTCCTATAATTCACCCCTCCACTTT

abundance: .
v_gene: TRBV25-1
d_gene: TRBD1
j_gene: TRBJ2-2
CDR3aa: CASSTDRGPTGELFF
CDR3nt: TGTGCCAGCAGTACTGACAGGGGGCCCACCGGGGAGCTGTTTTTT

abundance: .
v_gene: TRBV21-1
d_gene: .
j_gene: TRBJ1-6
CDR3aa: CASSKVQGKAYNSPLHF
CDR3nt: TGTGCCAGCAGCAAAGTCCAGGGAAAGGCCTATAATTCACCCCTCCACTTT

abundance: .
v_gene: TRBV2
d_gene: TRBD1
j_gene: TRBJ1-6
CDR3aa: CASRNGQGLFPLHF
CDR3nt: TGTGCCAGCAGGAATGGACAGGGTTTGTTCCCCCTCCACTTT

abundance: .
v_gene: TRBV3-1/TRBV3-2
d_gene: TRBD1
j_gene: TRBJ1-1
CDR3aa: CASSHRQGGTEAFF
CDR3nt: TGTGCCAGCAGCCACCGACAGGGGGGCACTGAAGCTTTCTTT

abundance: .
v_gene: TRBV15
d_gene: .
j_gene: TRBJ2-1
CDR3aa: CATSRDVAAEFNEQFF
CDR3nt: TGTGCCACCAGCAGAGACGTAGCGGCTGAGTTCAATGAGCAGTTCTTC

abundance: .
v_gene: TRBV6-5
d_gene: .
j_gene: TRBJ2-7
CDR3aa: CASNLLDSPSYEQYF
CDR3nt: TGTGCCAGCAACCTACTTGACAGCCCCTCCTACGAGCAGTACTTC

abundance: .
v_gene: TRBV10-3
d_gene: .
j_gene: TRBJ1-2
CDR3aa: CAISGTDYGYTF
CDR3nt: TGTGCCATCAGTGGGACAGACTATGGCTACACCTTC

abundance: .
v_gene: TRBV10-1
d_gene: .
j_gene: TRBJ1-2
CDR3aa: CASSESRGWGYTF
CDR3nt: TGCGCCAGCAGTGAGTCGAGAGGATGGGGCTACACCTTC

abundance: .
v_gene: TRBV6-5
d_gene: TRBD1
j_gene: TRBJ1-2
CDR3aa: CASSYQTGSGYGYTF
CDR3nt: TGTGCCAGCAGTTACCAGACAGGGTCGGGCTATGGCTACACCTTC

abundance: .
v_gene: TRBV3-1/TRBV3-2
d_gene: .
j_gene: TRBJ1-3
CDR3aa: CASSQGVYGNTIYF
CDR3nt: TGTGCCAGCAGCCAAGGAGTATATGGAAACACCATATATTTT

abundance: .
v_gene: TRBV11-3
d_gene: .
j_gene: TRBJ2-7
CDR3aa: CASSLEGGSEQYF
CDR3nt: TGTGCCAGCAGCTTAGAGGGGGGATCCGAGCAGTACTTC

abundance: .
v_gene: TRBV27
d_gene: TRBD1
j_gene: TRBJ2-7
CDR3aa: CASGPQGTPYEQYF
CDR3nt: TGTGCCAGCGGACCACAGGGGACCCCCTACGAGCAGTACTTC

abundance: .
v_gene: TRBV6-1
d_gene: .
j_gene: TRBJ1-1
CDR3aa: CASSEAWQLPGTEAFF
CDR3nt: TGTGCCAGCAGTGAAGCGTGGCAGCTGCCGGGGACTGAAGCTTTCTTT

abundance: few
v_gene: TRBV6-4
d_gene: TRBD1
j_gene: TRBJ1-2
CDR3aa: CASRGTGQNGYTF
CDR3nt: TGTGCCAGCAGGGGGACAGGGCAGAATGGCTACACCTTC

abundance: .
v_gene: TRBV28
d_gene: TRBD1
j_gene: TRBJ2-7
CDR3aa: CASSSTGQGGNEQYF
CDR3nt: TGTGCCAGCAGTTCAACGGGACAGGGAGGTAACGAGCAGTACTTC

abundance: .
v_gene: TRBV9
d_gene: .
j_gene: TRBJ2-2
CDR3aa: CASSVGQSNTGELFF
CDR3nt: TGTGCCAGCAGCGTAGGGCAGTCTAACACCGGGGAGCTGTTTTTT

abundance: .
v_gene: TRBV5-4
d_gene: TRBD1
j_gene: TRBJ1-2
CDR3aa: CASSLGATGVYDGYTF
CDR3nt: TGTGCCAGCAGCTTGGGTGCGACAGGGGTTTATGATGGCTACACCTTC

abundance: .
v_gene: TRBV7-9
d_gene: .
j_gene: TRBJ1-3
CDR3aa: CASRRGPDSSGNTIYF
CDR3nt: TGTGCCAGCAGGCGAGGACCGGACAGCTCTGGAAACACCATATATTTT

abundance: .
v_gene: TRBV19
d_gene: .
j_gene: TRBJ2-3
CDR3aa: CASSEGGLDYTDTQYF
CDR3nt: TGTGCCAGTAGTGAGGGGGGGCTAGACTACACAGATACGCAGTATTTT

abundance: .
v_gene: TRBV28
d_gene: .
j_gene: TRBJ2-7
CDR3aa: CASSLPGTKLPHEQYF
CDR3nt: TGTGCCAGCAGTTTACCTGGAACTAAACTCCCTCACGAGCAGTACTTC

abundance: few
v_gene: TRBV6-6
d_gene: .
j_gene: TRBJ1-4
CDR3aa: CASRTGGRSEKLFF
CDR3nt: TGTGCCAGCAGAACGGGGGGGAGGAGTGAAAAACTGTTTTTT

abundance: .
v_gene: TRBV19
d_gene: TRBD1
j_gene: TRBJ1-2
CDR3aa: CASLAGQGERQGYGYTF
CDR3nt: TGTGCCAGTTTGGCCGGACAGGGTGAAAGGCAAGGCTATGGCTACACCTTC

abundance: .
v_gene: TRBV27
d_gene: TRBD2
j_gene: TRBJ2-1
CDR3aa: CASSAERGAGSYNEQFF
CDR3nt: TGTGCCAGCAGCGCTGAGAGGGGAGCGGGGTCCTACAATGAGCAGTTCTTC

abundance: .
v_gene: TRBV9
d_gene: TRBD1
j_gene: TRBJ2-3
CDR3aa: CASSVGTGPDTQYF
CDR3nt: TGTGCCAGCAGCGTAGGGACAGGCCCAGATACGCAGTATTTT

abundance: .
v_gene: TRBV7-9
d_gene: TRBD1
j_gene: TRBJ2-3
CDR3aa: CASSLQGGARTDTQYF
CDR3nt: TGTGCCAGCAGCTTACAAGGGGGCGCGCGCACAGATACGCAGTATTTT

abundance: .
v_gene: TRBV5-4
d_gene: .
j_gene: TRBJ1-2
CDR3aa: CASSAPGNYGYTF
CDR3nt: TGTGCCAGCAGCGCCCCAGGGAACTATGGCTACACCTTC

abundance: .
v_gene: TRBV28
d_gene: TRBD1
j_gene: TRBJ2-7
CDR3aa: CATLSGTGPREQYF
CDR3nt: TGTGCCACTCTCTCCGGGACAGGGCCTCGGGAGCAGTACTTC

abundance: .
v_gene: TRBV7-2
d_gene: .
j_gene: TRBJ1-6
CDR3aa: CASSLGGGGGSPLHF
CDR3nt: TGTGCCAGCAGCCTAGGCGGGGGCGGAGGTTCACCCCTCCACTTT

abundance: .
v_gene: TRBV5-4
d_gene: .
j_gene: TRBJ2-2
CDR3aa: CASSLAGGGDTGELFF
CDR3nt: TGTGCCAGCAGCTTGGCCGGGGGTGGGGACACCGGGGAGCTGTTTTTT

abundance: .
v_gene: TRBV6-5
d_gene: .
j_gene: TRBJ2-7
CDR3aa: CASRAPSYEQYF
CDR3nt: TGTGCCAGCAGGGCCCCGTCCTACGAGCAGTACTTC

abundance: .
v_gene: TRBV28
d_gene: TRBD1
j_gene: TRBJ1-6
CDR3aa: CASSFRRTGNSPLHF
CDR3nt: TGTGCCAGCAGTTTTAGGCGGACAGGCAATTCACCCCTCCACTTT

abundance: .
v_gene: TRBV7-8
d_gene: .
j_gene: TRBJ1-5
CDR3aa: CASSLLDSNQPQHF
CDR3nt: TGTGCCAGCAGCTTACTAGACAGCAATCAGCCCCAGCATTTT

abundance: once
v_gene: TRBV19
d_gene: TRBD2
j_gene: TRBJ2-2
CDR3aa: CASSSGSQGTGELFF
CDR3nt: TGTGCCAGTAGCAGCGGGAGCCAGGGAACCGGGGAGCTGTTTTTT

abundance: .
v_gene: TRBV19
d_gene: TRBD1
j_gene: TRBJ1-1
CDR3aa: CASSSPTGVGTEAFF
CDR3nt: TGTGCCAGTAGTAGCCCGACAGGGGTAGGGACTGAAGCTTTCTTT

abundance: .
v_gene: TRBV7-2
d_gene: TRBD1
j_gene: TRBJ1-2
CDR3aa: CASSSRQGVRRGYTF
CDR3nt: TGTGCCAGCAGCAGCAGACAGGGGGTTCGGCGAGGCTACACCTTC

abundance: .
v_gene: TRBV5-1
d_gene: .
j_gene: TRBJ2-4
CDR3aa: CASSLSLAKNIQYF
CDR3nt: TGCGCCAGCAGCTTGTCCCTAGCCAAAAACATTCAGTACTTC

abundance: .
v_gene: TRBV3-1/TRBV3-2
d_gene: TRBD2
j_gene: TRBJ2-7
CDR3aa: CASSLGLAGGHEQYF
CDR3nt: TGTGCCAGCAGCCTAGGACTAGCGGGAGGCCACGAGCAGTACTTC

abundance: .
v_gene: TRBV11-2
d_gene: TRBD1
j_gene: TRBJ2-6
CDR3aa: CASSARGLGANVLTF
CDR3nt: TGTGCCAGCAGCGCAAGGGGGCTTGGGGCCAACGTCCTGACTTTC

abundance: .
v_gene: TRBV5-8
d_gene: TRBD2
j_gene: TRBJ2-3
CDR3aa: CASSPRILAGGLGDTQYF
CDR3nt: TGTGCCAGCAGCCCCCGAATACTAGCGGGAGGCCTCGGGGATACGCAGTATTTT

abundance: .
v_gene: TRBV7-4
d_gene: .
j_gene: TRBJ1-4
CDR3aa: CASSFWGLSNEKLFF
CDR3nt: TGTGCCAGCAGCTTCTGGGGACTGAGTAATGAAAAACTGTTTTTT

abundance: .
v_gene: TRBV28
d_gene: .
j_gene: TRBJ1-3
CDR3aa: CASRPTGNSGNTIYF
CDR3nt: TGTGCCAGCAGACCCACAGGTAACTCTGGAAACACCATATATTTT

abundance: .
v_gene: TRBV28
d_gene: .
j_gene: TRBJ2-5
CDR3aa: CASSPGLEGARKTQYF
CDR3nt: TGTGCCAGCAGCCCTGGGTTGGAGGGGGCGCGAAAGACCCAGTACTTC